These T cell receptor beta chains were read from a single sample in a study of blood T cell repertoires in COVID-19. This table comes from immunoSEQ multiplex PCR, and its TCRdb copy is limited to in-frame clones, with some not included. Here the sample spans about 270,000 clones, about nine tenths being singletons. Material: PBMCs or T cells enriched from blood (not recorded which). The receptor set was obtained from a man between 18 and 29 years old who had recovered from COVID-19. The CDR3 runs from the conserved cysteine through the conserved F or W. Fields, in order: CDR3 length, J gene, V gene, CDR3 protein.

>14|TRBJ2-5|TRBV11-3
CASSRDTLWETQYF
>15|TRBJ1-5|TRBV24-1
CATSDRTGGEQPQHF
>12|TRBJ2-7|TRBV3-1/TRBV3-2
CASSQGDGGQYF
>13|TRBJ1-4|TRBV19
CASSMSREGKLFF
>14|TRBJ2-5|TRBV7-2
CASSFTGLVETQYF
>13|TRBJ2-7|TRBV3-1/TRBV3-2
CASSQGAPGEQYF
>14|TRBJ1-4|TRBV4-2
CASSQFSTNEKLFF
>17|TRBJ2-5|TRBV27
CASSFFGASGREETQYF
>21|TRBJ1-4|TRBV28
CASTGGDHPGQLTPTNEKLFF
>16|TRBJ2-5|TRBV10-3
CAISEPVAGMKETQYF
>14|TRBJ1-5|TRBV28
CASSKGQGDQPQHF
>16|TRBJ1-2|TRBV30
CACLPGTGWVSYGYTF
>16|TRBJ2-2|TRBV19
CASSSRTSGNTGELFF
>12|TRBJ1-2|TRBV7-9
CASRYDTYGYTF
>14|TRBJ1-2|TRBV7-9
CASSARQGSYGYTF
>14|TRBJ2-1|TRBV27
CASSPGDRYNEQFF
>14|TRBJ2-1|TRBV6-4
CASSAGQDSHEQFF
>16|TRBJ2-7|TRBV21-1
CASSREGQGASYEQYF
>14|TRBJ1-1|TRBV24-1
CATSDHSIDRGSFF
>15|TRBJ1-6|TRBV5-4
CASSTRTAVKGDLHF
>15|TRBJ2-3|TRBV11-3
CASSAGGVRTDTQYF
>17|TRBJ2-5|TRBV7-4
CASSLGLAGGYEETQYF
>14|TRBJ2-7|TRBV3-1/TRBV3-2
CASSQRGSSYEQYF
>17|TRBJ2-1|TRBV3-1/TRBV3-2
CASSHNPGRSTYNEQFF
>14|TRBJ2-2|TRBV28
CARPGGNGTGELFF
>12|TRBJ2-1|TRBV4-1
CASSQEANEQFF
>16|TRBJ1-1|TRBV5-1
CASRRAQGARRTEAFF
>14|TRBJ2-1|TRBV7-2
CASEGLATYNEQFF
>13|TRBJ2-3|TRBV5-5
CASRQGATDTQYF
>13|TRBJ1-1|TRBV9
CASSLGTGTEAFF
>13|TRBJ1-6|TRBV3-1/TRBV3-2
CASSPTGNSPLHF
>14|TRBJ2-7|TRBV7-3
CASSPRRNSYEQYF
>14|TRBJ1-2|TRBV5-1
CASSGGTANYGYTF
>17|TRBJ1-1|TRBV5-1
CASSPDLQGPLSTEAFF
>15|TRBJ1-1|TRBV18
CASSPRGHQNTEAFF
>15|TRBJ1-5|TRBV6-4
CASSPEAGTNQPQHF
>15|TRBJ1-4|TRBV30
CAWSVRGVVREKLFF
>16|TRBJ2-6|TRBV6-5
CASSSGRSSGANVLTF
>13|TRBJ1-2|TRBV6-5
CASRTQGRDGYTF
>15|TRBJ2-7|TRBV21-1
CASSLGQGPTYEQYF
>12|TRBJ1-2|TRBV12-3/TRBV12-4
CASSLTGNGYTF
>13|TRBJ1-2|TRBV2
CASRGRVWYGYTF
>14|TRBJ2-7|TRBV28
CASSNPSPGVEQYF
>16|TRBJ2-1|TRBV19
CASSIVGQGVYNEQFF
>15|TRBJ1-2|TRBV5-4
CASSLDPGGNYGYTF
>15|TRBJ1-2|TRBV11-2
CASSSILGQGYGYTF
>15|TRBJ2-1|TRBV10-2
CATMAGTSGYNEQFF
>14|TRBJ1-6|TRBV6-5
CASTPGTANSPLHF
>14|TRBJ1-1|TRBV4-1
CASSPGQGKTEAFF
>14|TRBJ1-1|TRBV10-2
CASTPRHPNTEAFF
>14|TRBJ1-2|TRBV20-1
CSASLPPANYGYTF
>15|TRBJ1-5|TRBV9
CASSVGSTGGQPQHF
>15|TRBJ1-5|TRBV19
CASSETGAGGQPQHF
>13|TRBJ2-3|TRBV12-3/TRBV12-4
CASSPMAPQIQYF